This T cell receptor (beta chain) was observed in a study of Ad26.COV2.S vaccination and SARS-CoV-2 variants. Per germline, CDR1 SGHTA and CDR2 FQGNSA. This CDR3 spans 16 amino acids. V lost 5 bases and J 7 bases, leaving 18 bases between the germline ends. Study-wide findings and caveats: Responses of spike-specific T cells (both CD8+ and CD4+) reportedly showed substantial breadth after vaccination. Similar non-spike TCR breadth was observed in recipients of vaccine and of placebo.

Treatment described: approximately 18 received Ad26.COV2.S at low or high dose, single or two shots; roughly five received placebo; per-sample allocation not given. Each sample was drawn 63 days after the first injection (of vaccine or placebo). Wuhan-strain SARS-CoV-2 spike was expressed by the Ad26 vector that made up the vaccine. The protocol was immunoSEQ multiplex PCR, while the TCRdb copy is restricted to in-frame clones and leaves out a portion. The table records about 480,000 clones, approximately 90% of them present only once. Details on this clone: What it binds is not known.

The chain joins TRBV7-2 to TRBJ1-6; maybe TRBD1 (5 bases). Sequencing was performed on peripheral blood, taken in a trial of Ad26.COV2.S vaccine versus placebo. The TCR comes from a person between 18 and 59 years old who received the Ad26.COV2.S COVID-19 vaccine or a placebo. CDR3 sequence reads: CASSLQPRGLNSPLHF. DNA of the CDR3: TGTGCCAGCAGCCTACAACCCCGGGGACTCAATTCACCCCTCCACTTT.